The present T cell receptor (beta chain) was sequenced within a study of ipilimumab plus nivolumab after autologous stem cell transplantation. Study-level information: A median of roughly eight nivolumab and about 5 ipilimumab doses were given. Myeloma patients were high-risk transplant-naive or relapsed within 3 years of first autologous transplant.

Starting 14 to 28 days after autologous transplant, ipilimumab 1 mg/kg was given. Here immunoSEQ multiplex PCR was the method, and the copy in TCRdb shows in-frame clones only, minus some. The sample has under 2,000 clones; approximately 86% are singletons. The CDR3 runs 14 residues. Germline CDR1 and CDR2: MDHEN and SYDVKM. The V segment lost 4 bases and the J segment 5 bases; nucleotides outside the gene matches: 6. The chain combines TRBV28 with TRBJ2-5; the match to TRBD2 covers 8 bases. The sequenced sample was PBMCs, obtained in a trial of ipilimumab plus nivolumab as post-transplant consolidation. The receptor was derived from a male donor with multiple myeloma. DNA of the CDR3: TGTGCCAGCAGTTCCGGGGGGGGCGCGGAGACCCAGTACTTC. It specifies CASSSGGGAETQYF.